A single sample is the source of the 7 T cell receptor beta chains below, sequenced in a study of patients and donors after allogeneic stem cell transplantation. From the RT-PCR reads, TCRdb called clonotypes with MiXCR, one entry per CDR3 protein. Found here are fewer than 200,000 distinct CDR3 sequences, 25% to 35% of them singletons; the top ten hold under 3.5%. Sequencing used blood, either unsorted or a sorted T cell fraction (not recorded which). These receptors originate from a human donor who was either an allogeneic HSCT recipient or a stem cell or donor lymphocyte infusion donor (not recorded which). It is not recorded whose cells these are; they may come from a transplant donor.

This clonotype was seen more than once but under ten times. The chain has TRBV27 and TRBJ2-7, with 10 nucleotides matching TRBD1. The CDR3 spans 15 residues. The V segment lost 6 bases and the J segment 1 base; nucleotides outside the gene matches: 6. Germline-derived CDR1 and CDR2 are MNHEY and SMNVEV (reference sequence). CDR3 sequence: CASRSTGGFSYEQYF. The CDR3 nucleotides are TGTGCCAGCAGGTCGACAGGGGGCTTTTCCTACGAGCAGTACTTC.

The chain recombines TRBV6-6 with TRBJ2-6; the D is unclear. Germline CDR1 MNHNY, CDR2 SVGAGI (reference sequence). The CDR3 runs 13 residues. Trimming took off 6 bases at V and 0 bases at J, with 3 bases between the two ends. DNA of the CDR3: TGTGCCAGCAGCAACTCTGGGGCCAACGTCCTGACTTTC. Translating it yields CASSNSGANVLTF.

About this clonotype: An end of the junction differs from the germline gene, which may be a read error. CDR3 residues: CASGGGTEASF. Here the CDR3 DNA reads TGCGCCAGCGGTGGGGGAACTGAAGCTTCCTTT. V is TRBV4-3 and J is TRBJ1-1; D is possibly TRBD1 (5 bases). CDR3 length equals 11 residues. Per the germline V gene, CDR1 is LGHNA and CDR2 is YSLEER.

This clonotype was seen only a few times. This chain links TRBV28 with TRBJ2-5; TRBD2 matches at 8 bases. Germline loops: CDR1 MDHEN, CDR2 SYDVKM. With V trimmed by 5 bases and J by 1 base, 6 bases remained unmatched. CDR3 length equals 15 residues. The CDR3 region is CASSGREGGQETQYF. For the CDR3, the DNA is TGTGCCAGCAGTGGTCGGGAGGGTGGCCAAGAGACCCAGTACTTC.

The chain carries TRBV12-3 or TRBV12-4 and TRBJ2-3; 9 nucleotides line up with TRBD2. This CDR3 is built from 15 residues. V was pared by 6 bases and J by 6 bases, with 10 bases of the junction left unmatched. CDR3 protein: CASSSLAGAGDTQYF. CDR3 bases: TGTGCCAGCAGCTCTTTAGCGGGAGCGGGCGATACGCAGTATTTT.

With regard to this clonotype: With a much larger clone just one base away, this may be a read error. This chain joins TRBV6-2 or TRBV6-3 and TRBJ1-1, with D uncertain. Germline V gene data show CDR1 as MNHEY and CDR2 as SVGEGT. This CDR3 region has 13 residues. The V end lost 3 bases, the J end lost 10 bases, and 15 bases lay between the germline ends. CDR3 amino acids: CASSYSTLAVAFF. The CDR3 DNA is TGTGCCAGCAGTTATTCGACACTCGCTGTAGCTTTCTTT.

This clonotype was detected only a few times. The chain joins TRBV6-5 to TRBJ2-2; TRBD2 aligns across 14 bases. Looked up from germline, CDR1 is MNHEY and CDR2 is SVGAGI. The junction had 7 bases not matched to a gene; V was cut back by 10 bases and J by 6 bases. There are 15 residues in the CDR3. Here the CDR3 DNA reads TGTGCCACCCGGGGGGGACTAGCGGGAGCCGGGGAGCTGTTTTTT. As protein: CATRGGLAGAGELFF.